The source of this T cell receptor beta chain is a study of blood T cell repertoires in COVID-19. The wider study: PBMCs, B-cell-depleted T cells, or T cells provided the cDNA or gDNA that made up the material.

Per the authors' pipeline: Amplification from reference gene primers served as the basis for estimated nucleated cell counts. The protocol was immunoSEQ multiplex PCR, while the TCRdb copy is restricted to in-frame clones and leaves out a portion. The DNA was the basis for D and trimming; V, J and clone size are from that table. Of 55,000 to 70,000 clones listed, roughly nine tenths are singletons. Seattle participants joined during active infection and were tracked over time. Germline loops: CDR1 LGHDT, CDR2 YNNKEL (reference sequence). The CDR3 contains 15 residues. V lost 1 base and J lost 3; bases outside the gene matches: 3.

V and J are TRBV3-1 (or the pseudogene TRBV3-2) and TRBJ1-3; 7 bases agree with TRBD1. The sample was peripheral blood. The source is a woman of 80 years or more with COVID-19, enrolled during active disease. The CDR3 loop reads CASSQAGTVGNTIYF. Here the CDR3 DNA reads TGTGCCAGCAGCCAAGCCGGGACAGTTGGAAACACCATATATTTT.